The 30 T cell receptor beta chains below were found in one sample sequenced in a study of cytomegalovirus exposure and HLA in healthy donors (dated 2017 in TCRdb). Library preparation used the immunoSEQ multiplex PCR assay. The multiplex PCR relied on a mix of 60 forward primers for TCR Vbeta segments and 13 reverse primers for TCR Jbeta segments. Not all clones reach the TCRdb copy of this immuneACCESS table, which keeps in-frame sequences only. Checked studies attribute under half of the gap to unresolved V genes and leave the rest unexplained. Present in this sample are under 150,000 clones, 55% to 80% of which were seen just once. The ten largest clones add up to about 15% of the sample. The sequenced sample was PBMCs. The source of these receptors is a human donor in good health.

Worth noting for this clone: The junction departs from germline at one end; a sequencing error may be responsible. This chain links TRBV7-7 with TRBJ2-1; TRBD1 aligns across 8 bases. Per germline, CDR1 SSHAT and CDR2 FNYEAQ (reference sequence). This CDR3 is built from 13 residues. The CDR3 here is CASSPWTGMVQFF. CDR3 sequence (DNA): TGTGCTAGCAGCCCATGGACAGGGATGGTGCAGTTCTTC.

The CDR3 reads CSVERLRGDTEAFF. CDR3 coding DNA: TGCAGCGTTGAGAGGCTTCGGGGAGACACTGAAGCTTTCTTT. This chain joins TRBV29-1 and TRBJ1-1; D remains unclear. This CDR3 has 14 residues. V was cut by 3 bases and J by 3 bases, with 14 bases left in between. Germline CDR1 is SQVTM and CDR2 is ANQGSEA.

The rearrangement links TRBV29-1 to TRBJ1-2; 8 bases line up with TRBD1. The junction had 8 bases not matched to a gene; V was cut back by 7 bases and J by 4 bases. The CDR3 contains 13 residues. Germline V lookup: CDR1 SQVTM, CDR2 ANQGSEA. The chain's CDR3 is CSGTGGGGYGYTF. The DNA for the CDR3 is TGCAGCGGTACAGGGGGAGGGGGCTATGGCTACACCTTC.

The J gene is TRBJ2-1, the V gene TRBV6-5; possible D gene TRBD2, 6 bases. CDR1 and CDR2 (germline): MNHEY, SVGAGI. Between the trimmed V and J ends, which lost 3 bases and 11 bases, there was a span of 11 bases. There are 12 residues in the CDR3. In nucleotides, the CDR3 is TGTGCCAGCAGTTATGACGGGAGCAAGCAGTTCTTC. Its translation is CASSYDGSKQFF.

The chain is built from TRBV29-1 and TRBJ1-1; tentative D call: TRBD1 (6 bases). Germline assignment: CDR1 SQVTM and CDR2 ANQGSEA. The germline V and J ends were trimmed by 7 bases and 0 bases, with 12 bases remaining between them. The length of the CDR3 is 13 residues. For the CDR3, the DNA is TGCAGCGGATCGGGACATTTGAACACTGAAGCTTTCTTT. Amino acids: CSGSGHLNTEAFF.

The V gene is TRBV4-1, the J gene TRBJ2-5; TRBD2 aligns across 8 bases. Germline V lookup: CDR1 MGHRA, CDR2 YSYEKL. The CDR3 spans 14 residues. V gave up 4 bases and J gave up 5 bases; unmatched junction bases: 6. The CDR3 protein is CASSPPGGRETQYF. The CDR3 DNA follows: TGCGCCAGCAGCCCACCGGGGGGGCGCGAGACCCAGTACTTC.

This chain joins TRBV7-8 and TRBJ1-1, with D perhaps TRBD1 (5 bases). Germline values: CDR1 SGHVS, CDR2 FQNEAQ. V was cut by 5 bases and J by 8 bases, with 18 bases left in between. The CDR3 is made up of 14 amino acids. CDR3 sequence (DNA): TGTGCCAGCAGCGAGACCCGACAGTACCGGGAAGCTTTCTTT. It is translated as CASSETRQYREAFF.

This clone was recorded once. The rearrangement links TRBV15 to TRBJ2-3; 10 bases are shared with TRBD1. V dropped 3 bases and J dropped 9; count of bases not matched to a gene: 9. This CDR3 comprises 15 residues. CDR1 and CDR2 from the germline V gene are LNHNV and YYDKDF (reference sequence). The CDR3 here is CATSSGQGGSWTQYF. The CDR3 coding sequence is TGTGCCACCAGCAGTGGACAGGGGGGTTCGTGGACGCAGTATTTT.

As to this clone: In the same sample, other DNA sequences code for this CDR3. V gene TRBV5-1 combines with J gene TRBJ2-5, with a possible D match to TRBD2 (5 bases). Trimming removed 0 bases at V and 3 bases at J, with 6 bases between. Germline loops: CDR1 SGHRS, CDR2 YFSETQ. The CDR3 is 13 residues long. The CDR3 protein is CASSLGGEETQYF. The DNA for the CDR3 is TGCGCCAGCAGCTTGGGGGGAGAAGAGACCCAGTACTTC.

The V call is TRBV6-5, the J call TRBJ1-1, with unresolved D. V lost 3 bases, J lost 4 bases, and 12 bases lay in between. The CDR3 is 14 residues long. CDR1 MNHEY and CDR2 SVGAGI come from the germline V gene. The chain's CDR3 is CASSYGGLGTEAFF. The CDR3 DNA sequence: TGTGCCAGCAGTTATGGAGGGCTGGGCACTGAAGCTTTCTTT.

Only one count was recorded for this clone. This sequence joins TRBV19 and TRBJ2-2, with D possibly TRBD1 on 5 matching bases. This CDR3 is built from 12 residues. Germline loops: CDR1 LNHDA, CDR2 SQIVND (reference sequence). The V end lost 6 bases, the J end lost 8 bases, and 10 bases lay between the germline ends. The DNA for the CDR3 is TGTGCCAGTAGCCCACAGGTGGGGGAGCTGTTTTTT. Its translation: CASSPQVGELFF. Filled out from reference TRBV19 and TRBJ2-2, the complete variable domain reads DGGITQSPKYLFRKEGQNVTLSCEQNLNHDAMYWYRQDPGQGLRLIYYSQIVNDFQKGDIAEGYSVSREKKESFPLTVTSAQKNPTAFYLCASSPQVGELFFGEGSRLTVL.

V is TRBV25-1 and J is TRBJ2-2; D unresolved. The V end lost 2 bases, the J end lost 3 bases, and 10 bases lay between the germline ends. The CDR3 extends over 15 amino acids. CDR1 is MGHDK and CDR2 is SYGVNS in the germline V gene. The CDR3 here is CASSEEYPDTGELFF. The CDR3 DNA follows: TGTGCCAGCAGTGAAGAGTACCCTGACACCGGGGAGCTGTTTTTT.

This clone was found a few times. V and J are TRBV5-4 and TRBJ2-7; the match to TRBD2 covers 10 bases. The CDR3 covers 17 residues. After removal of 3 bases from V and 6 bases from J, the junction contained 15 bases not matched to a gene. Germline loops: CDR1 SGHNT, CDR2 YYREEE (reference sequence). In DNA form, the CDR3 reads TGTGCCAGCAGCTCTGGCACTAGCGGGATCAAGGTGGCCGAGCAGTACTTC. Protein product: CASSSGTSGIKVAEQYF. Filled out from reference TRBV5-4 and TRBJ2-7, the complete variable domain reads ETGVTQSPTHLIKTRGQQVTLRCSSQSGHNTVSWYQQALGQGPQFIFQYYREEENGRGNFPPRFSGLQFPNYSSELNVNALELDDSALYLCASSSGTSGIKVAEQYFGPGTRLTVT.

The chain uses TRBV6-1 and TRBJ1-6; D is uncertain. The CDR3 covers 13 residues. Trimming cost V 0 bases and J 10 bases, with 7 bases left between them. The germline V gene has CDR1 MNHNS and CDR2 SASEGT. The CDR3 region has the DNA TGTGCCAGCAGTGAAGCGGGAGCCTCACCCCTCCACTTT. It translates to CASSEAGASPLHF.

A single count supports this clone. This sequence joins TRBV4-1 and TRBJ2-3, with 12 bases identical to TRBD2. J gave up 0 bases and V 8 bases, and 3 bases lay outside the gene matches. The germline CDR1 and CDR2 sequences are MGHRA and YSYEKL. This CDR3 is 15 amino acids long. Written as DNA, the CDR3 is TGCGCCAGCGCAGGACTAGCGGGAAGCACAGATACGCAGTATTTT. Protein product: CASAGLAGSTDTQYF.

The V gene is TRBV13, the J gene TRBJ1-6; no clear D gene. Trimming took off 2 bases at V and 8 bases at J, with 10 bases between the two ends. The CDR3 is 14 amino acids. The germline V gene encodes CDR1 PRHDT and CDR2 FYEKMQ (reference sequence). CDR3 amino acids: CASSLRGFDSPLHF. Written as DNA, the CDR3 is TGTGCCAGCAGCTTAAGAGGGTTCGATTCACCCCTCCACTTT.

CDR3 nucleotide sequence: TGTGCCAGCAGTTACTACAGGGAGAACACTGAAGCTTTCTTT. Its protein product is CASSYYRENTEAFF. The V call is TRBV6-6, the J call TRBJ1-1, with D possibly matching TRBD1 (6 bases). This CDR3 region has 14 residues. From germline, CDR1 is MNHNY and CDR2 SVGAGI (reference sequence). V lost 1 base, J lost 1 base, and 7 bases lay in between.

This clone was found a few times. V gene TRBV30 combines with J gene TRBJ2-5; D call uncertain. The DNA end is a closer match to TRBJ2-7, so the J assignment may be wrong. The CDR3 spans 11 residues. Germline V gives CDR1 GTSNPN, CDR2 SVGIG (reference sequence). CDR3 DNA: TGTGCCTGGATTCGAAACTACGAGCAGTACTTC. This encodes CAWIRNYEQYF.

CDR3 nucleotide sequence: TGTGCCAGTAGTATCCGTTCAGGGGCGGGGGGAGCTTTCTTT. Translating it yields CASSIRSGAGGAFF. V and J are TRBV19 and TRBJ1-1; D might be TRBD1 (6 bases). CDR3 length: 14 amino acids. Germline V gene data show CDR1 as LNHDA and CDR2 as SQIVND (reference sequence). V lost 3 bases, J lost 10 bases, and 18 bases lay in between.

V and J are TRBV27 and TRBJ2-7; weak D call: TRBD1 (6 bases). Germline loops: CDR1 MNHEY, CDR2 SMNVEV (reference sequence). V gave up 6 bases and J gave up 0 bases, with 15 bases separating them. The CDR3 has 15 residues. CDR3 DNA: TGTGCCAGCAGCTATCGGGACAAAAGCTCCTACGAGCAGTACTTC. Its protein is CASSYRDKSSYEQYF.

The chain uses TRBV13 and TRBJ2-7, with a weak D call TRBD2 (6 bases). This CDR3 region has 11 residues. V lost 5 bases, J lost 12 bases, and 14 bases lay in between. Per germline, CDR1 PRHDT and CDR2 FYEKMQ (reference sequence). The CDR3 DNA sequence: TGTGCCAGCAGCAGACTAGGGCCGATGTACTTC. Translating gives CASSRLGPMYF.

The chain combines TRBV10-1 with TRBJ2-1; 8 bases align to TRBD2. This CDR3 has 20 amino acids. V gave up 4 bases and J gave up 5 bases; unmatched junction bases: 22. Germline assignment: CDR1 WNHNN and CDR2 SYGVQD (reference sequence). The CDR3 loop reads CASSAGAGNSGEPKNNEQFF. CDR3 DNA: TGCGCCAGCAGTGCAGGGGCAGGTAATAGCGGGGAACCAAAAAACAATGAGCAGTTCTTC.

This clone was detected a few times. The J gene is TRBJ2-1, the V gene TRBV9, with D possibly matching TRBD2 (6 bases). V lost 1 base and J 5 bases, leaving 22 bases between the germline ends. CDR1 SGDLS and CDR2 YYNGEE come from the germline V gene. This CDR3 has 18 residues. CDR3: CASSVPRDGGAPNNEQFF. The CDR3 DNA sequence: TGTGCCAGCAGCGTACCCCGCGACGGGGGTGCCCCTAACAATGAGCAGTTCTTC.

In this sample, this clone turned up a few times. The chain joins TRBV27 to TRBJ2-1; weak D call: TRBD2 (6 bases). The CDR3 spans 14 residues. The V gene's germline CDR1 is MNHEY and CDR2 SMNVEV (reference sequence). V lost 6 bases and J 6 bases, leaving 15 bases between the germline ends. The CDR3 DNA sequence: TGTGCCAGCAGCATTGGGACTGTCTTCAATGAGCAGTTCTTC. Translation: CASSIGTVFNEQFF.

The V and J genes are TRBV5-1 and TRBJ2-3, with TRBD2 matching 7 bases. CDR1 is SGHRS and CDR2 is YFSETQ in the germline V gene. J gave up 4 bases and V 4 bases, and 6 bases lay outside the gene matches. This CDR3 is built from 14 residues. CDR3 protein: CASSPRTRADTQYF. CDR3 coding DNA: TGCGCCAGCAGCCCCCGGACTAGAGCAGATACGCAGTATTTT. Based on the CDR3 plus reference TRBV5-1 and TRBJ2-3, the full variable domain is KAGVTQTPRYLIKTRGQQVTLSCSPISGHRSVSWYQQTPGQGLQFLFEYFSETQRNKGNFPGRFSGRQFSNSRSEMNVSTLELGDSALYLCASSPRTRADTQYFGPGTRLTVL.

This clone has just one count. The chain uses TRBV11-2 and TRBJ2-3; TRBD2 agrees at 8 bases. CDR1 and CDR2 (germline): SGHAT, FQNNGV. Trimming removed 1 base from V and 5 bases from J; junction bases left unmatched: 11. The CDR3 covers 17 residues. The CDR3 loop reads CASSLGRAGGLVDTQYF. CDR3 DNA sequence: TGTGCCAGCAGCTTAGGGAGGGCGGGGGGCCTTGTAGATACGCAGTATTTT.

The chain recombines TRBV4-1 with TRBJ2-5; D is possibly TRBD1 (5 bases). Between the trimmed V and J ends, which lost 1 base and 3 bases, there was a span of 6 bases. The germline gives CDR1 MGHRA, CDR2 YSYEKL. The CDR3 has 13 residues. This CDR3 reads CASSQVQEETQYF. In DNA, the CDR3 is TGCGCCAGCAGCCAAGTACAGGAAGAGACCCAGTACTTC.

This clone has a single count. The chain is built from TRBV5-5 and TRBJ2-1, with TRBD2 identical over 10 bases. Germline V gene sequence: CDR1 SGHKS, CDR2 YYEKEE (reference sequence). This CDR3 is built from 16 residues. V lost 4 bases and J lost 4; bases outside the gene matches: 8. The CDR3 reads CASSRTTSGEYNEQFF. The CDR3, as DNA: TGTGCCAGCAGCAGAACAACTAGCGGGGAATACAATGAGCAGTTCTTC.

The V call is TRBV5-1, the J call TRBJ2-3; tentatively, D is TRBD2 (7 bases). CDR1 SGHRS and CDR2 YFSETQ come from the germline V gene. V was trimmed by 0 bases and J by 2 bases, leaving 10 bases between them. CDR3 length equals 15 residues. The CDR3 coding sequence is TGCGCCAGCAGCTTGGCCGCGGGGGCCACAGATACGCAGTATTTT. Its protein product is CASSLAAGATDTQYF. Supplemented by reference TRBV5-1 and TRBJ2-3, the full variable domain reads KAGVTQTPRYLIKTRGQQVTLSCSPISGHRSVSWYQQTPGQGLQFLFEYFSETQRNKGNFPGRFSGRQFSNSRSEMNVSTLELGDSALYLCASSLAAGATDTQYFGPGTRLTVL.

This clone appeared once. This chain connects TRBV7-2 to TRBJ2-5; 7 nucleotides match TRBD2. CDR1 is SGHTA, CDR2 FQGNSA, per germline. The junction had 3 bases not matched to a gene; V was cut back by 3 bases and J by 2 bases. This CDR3 is built from 14 residues. CDR3 protein: CASSFSGAQETQYF. CDR3 coding DNA: TGTGCCAGCAGCTTCAGCGGGGCACAAGAGACCCAGTACTTC.